This T cell receptor (beta chain) was sequenced during a study of blood T cell repertoires in COVID-19. Study in general: Both acute and convalescent COVID-19 samples were obtained from the United States, Italy and Spain.

The CDR3 has 15 residues. Germline V gene sequence: CDR1 SGDLS, CDR2 YYNGEE. The V gene lost 0 bases and the J gene lost 2 bases, with 9 bases spanning the gap. TCRdb's copy holds only in-frame clones and misses some; the assay was immunoSEQ multiplex PCR. The repertoire holds about 340,000 clones, with roughly 90% as singletons. The sample taken for sequencing was PBMCs or T cells enriched from blood (not recorded which). This receptor was taken from a woman in her 30s who had recovered from COVID-19. J is TRBJ1-3 and V is TRBV9; D may be TRBD1 (6 bases). CDR3 in DNA: TGTGCCAGCAGCGTAGGGGGGCGGGCTGGAAACACCATATATTTT. Encoded protein: CASSVGGRAGNTIYF.